What follows describes a single TCR beta chain. What it binds is unknown. CDR1 KGHSH and CDR2 LQKENI come from the germline V gene. CDR3 length: 13 residues. Trimming removed 8 bases at V and 6 bases at J, with 14 bases between. This sample is part of a study of T cell responses to AZD1222 COVID-19 vaccine. Whole-study findings and limits: Nearly half of unique spike-specific TCRs reportedly avoided B.1.351 and B.1.1.7 mutated regions. Mapped onto spike, vaccine-associated CD4 TCRs spanned it and were dominant at 160-218 and 743-854.

The study pooled second doses at about 4 or about 12 weeks. The method was immunoSEQ multiplex PCR; TCRdb's version includes in-frame clones alone and lacks a portion of them. The sample has around 140,000 clones; approximately 89% are singletons. The input for sequencing was peripheral blood, taken 28 days after the second AZD1222 dose. The V gene is TRBV18, the J gene TRBJ2-1; a weak D match, TRBD1 (5 bases). The source of this sequence is an adult who received the AZD1222 COVID-19 vaccine. The CDR3 DNA follows: TGTGCCAGCACGCAGGGATCTGGCAATGAGCAGTTCTTC. This translates into CASTQGSGNEQFF.